This T cell receptor (beta chain) came from a study of T cells after somatic rescue of genetic block. Sequenced by immunoSEQ multiplex PCR; TCRdb stores in-frame clones only, minus some. The data contain 110,000 or so clones, around nine tenths of them singletons. The sequence derives from a woman under 30. Sequenced input: peripheral blood mononuclear cells (PBMCs).

CDR3 DNA: TGTGCCAGCTCACCAAAGGGGCCCGGGACAAAGAATGAAAAACTGTTTTTT. Translating gives CASSPKGPGTKNEKLFF. The V and J genes are TRBV18 and TRBJ1-4; D may be TRBD1 (6 bases). V lost 2 bases and J 5 bases, leaving 18 bases between the germline ends. The CDR3 length is 17 residues. Germline CDR1 reads KGHSH; CDR2 reads LQKENI.